This T cell receptor beta chain was identified during a study of blood T cell repertoires in COVID-19. Study information: The United States, Italy and Spain were the sources of the acute and convalescent COVID-19 samples. PBMCs, B-cell-depleted T cells, or T cells were the source of the cDNA or gDNA that made up the material.

The CDR3 contains 16 residues. Germline V gene data show CDR1 as SGHVS and CDR2 as FNYEAQ. V shed 5 bases and J 7 bases; nucleotides not matched to a gene: 8. Authors' analysis steps: Scientists estimated how many nucleated cells there were by amplifying reference gene primers. Some clones are missing from TCRdb's copy, which holds only in-frame ones; the method was immunoSEQ multiplex PCR. V and J calls and clone size are copied from that table; D and trimming were computed from the DNA. The sample gives about 140,000 clones, over 70% of which show up once; about 10% is in the top ten. The chain employs TRBV7-6 and TRBJ2-1, with 13 bases lining up with TRBD2. Sequenced input: peripheral blood. The receptor comes from a man aged 60-69 years with active or convalescent COVID-19. The CDR3 DNA reads as TGTGCCAGCAGCCTAGGGACTAGCGGGATAAGGAATGAGCAGTTCTTC. Its translation: CASSLGTSGIRNEQFF.